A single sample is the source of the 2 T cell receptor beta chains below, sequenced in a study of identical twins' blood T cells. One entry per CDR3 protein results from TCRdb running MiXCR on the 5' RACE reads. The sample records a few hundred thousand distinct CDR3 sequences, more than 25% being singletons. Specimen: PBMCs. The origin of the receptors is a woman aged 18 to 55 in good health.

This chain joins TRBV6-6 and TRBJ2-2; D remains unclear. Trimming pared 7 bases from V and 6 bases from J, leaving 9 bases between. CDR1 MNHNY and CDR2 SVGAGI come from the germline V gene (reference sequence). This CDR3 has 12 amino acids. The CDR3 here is CASKEFPGELFF. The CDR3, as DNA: TGTGCCAGCAAGGAATTCCCCGGGGAGCTGTTTTTT.

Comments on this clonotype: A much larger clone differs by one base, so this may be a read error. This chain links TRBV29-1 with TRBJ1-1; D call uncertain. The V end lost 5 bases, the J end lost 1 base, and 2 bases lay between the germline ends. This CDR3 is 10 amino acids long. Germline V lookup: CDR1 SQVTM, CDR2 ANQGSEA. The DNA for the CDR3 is TGCAGCGTTTGGAACACTGAAGCTTTCTTT. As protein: CSVWNTEAFF.